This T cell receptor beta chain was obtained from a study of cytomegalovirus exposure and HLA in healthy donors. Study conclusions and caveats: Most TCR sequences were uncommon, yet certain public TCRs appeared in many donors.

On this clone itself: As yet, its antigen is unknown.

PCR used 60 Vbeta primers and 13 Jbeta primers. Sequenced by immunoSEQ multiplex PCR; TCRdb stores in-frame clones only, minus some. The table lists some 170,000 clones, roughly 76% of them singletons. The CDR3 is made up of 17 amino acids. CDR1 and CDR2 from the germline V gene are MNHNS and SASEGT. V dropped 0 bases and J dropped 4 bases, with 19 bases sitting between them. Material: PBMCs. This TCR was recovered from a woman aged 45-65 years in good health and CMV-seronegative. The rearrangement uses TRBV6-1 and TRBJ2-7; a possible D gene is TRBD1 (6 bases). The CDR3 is CASSEAHIGRGLYEQYF. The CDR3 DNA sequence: TGTGCCAGCAGTGAAGCGCATATCGGCAGGGGTCTTTACGAGCAGTACTTC.